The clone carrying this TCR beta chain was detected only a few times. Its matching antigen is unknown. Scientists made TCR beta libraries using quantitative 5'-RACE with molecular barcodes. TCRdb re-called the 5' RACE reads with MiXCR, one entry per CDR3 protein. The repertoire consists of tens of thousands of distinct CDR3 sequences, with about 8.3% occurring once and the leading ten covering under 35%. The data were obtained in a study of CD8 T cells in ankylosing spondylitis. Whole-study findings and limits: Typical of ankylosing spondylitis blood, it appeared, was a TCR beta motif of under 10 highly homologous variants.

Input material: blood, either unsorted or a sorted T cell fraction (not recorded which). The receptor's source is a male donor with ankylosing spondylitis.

The CDR3 protein is CAWSAAGTEAFF. For the CDR3, the DNA is TGTGCCTGGAGCGCGGCAGGGACTGAAGCTTTCTTT. The rearrangement uses TRBV30 and TRBJ1-1; D is perhaps TRBD1 (5 bases). Germline V gene lookup returns CDR1 GTSNPN and CDR2 SVGIG (reference sequence). V was trimmed by 3 bases and J by 5 bases, leaving 10 bases between them. The CDR3 contains 12 residues.